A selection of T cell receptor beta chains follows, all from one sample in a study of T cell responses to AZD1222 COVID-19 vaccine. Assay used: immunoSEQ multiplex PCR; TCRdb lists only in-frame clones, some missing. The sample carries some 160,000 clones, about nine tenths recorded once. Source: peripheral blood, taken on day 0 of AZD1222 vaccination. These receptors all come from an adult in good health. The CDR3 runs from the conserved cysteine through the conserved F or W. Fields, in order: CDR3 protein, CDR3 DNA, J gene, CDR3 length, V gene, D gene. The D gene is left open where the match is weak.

cdr3_aa: CASSQDHLGLAKNIQYF; cdr3_nt: TGCGCCAGCAGCCAAGATCATCTCGGACTAGCCAAAAACATTCAGTACTTC; j_call: TRBJ2-4; cdr3_length: 17; v_call: TRBV4-3; d_call: -
cdr3_aa: CASSESRGTVSGYTF; cdr3_nt: TGTGCCAGCAGTGAAAGTAGGGGGACAGTTTCTGGCTACACCTTC; j_call: TRBJ1-2; cdr3_length: 15; v_call: TRBV6-1; d_call: TRBD1
cdr3_aa: CASSLGSGWNTEAFF; cdr3_nt: TGCGCCAGCAGCTTGGGCAGCGGCTGGAACACTGAAGCTTTCTTT; j_call: TRBJ1-1; cdr3_length: 15; v_call: TRBV5-1; d_call: -
cdr3_aa: CASSLQTSNEQFF; cdr3_nt: TGTGCCAGCAGTTTGCAGACTAGCAATGAGCAGTTCTTC; j_call: TRBJ2-1; cdr3_length: 13; v_call: TRBV27; d_call: -
cdr3_aa: CASSIRRDRIHHQPQHF; cdr3_nt: TGTGCCAGTAGTATAAGGCGGGACAGGATCCACCATCAGCCCCAGCATTTT; j_call: TRBJ1-5; cdr3_length: 17; v_call: TRBV19; d_call: TRBD1
cdr3_aa: CASKGTGVRLDYGYTF; cdr3_nt: TGTGCCAGCAAAGGGACAGGGGTGAGGCTTGACTATGGCTACACCTTC; j_call: TRBJ1-2; cdr3_length: 16; v_call: TRBV28; d_call: TRBD1
cdr3_aa: CAGGMWGSRGYTF; cdr3_nt: TGTGCCGGAGGTATGTGGGGATCGAGAGGCTACACCTTC; j_call: TRBJ1-2; cdr3_length: 13; v_call: TRBV30; d_call: -
cdr3_aa: CASSLERGVDTGELFF; cdr3_nt: TGCGCCAGCAGCTTGGAACGGGGGGTTGACACCGGGGAGCTGTTTTTT; j_call: TRBJ2-2; cdr3_length: 16; v_call: TRBV5-1; d_call: TRBD2
cdr3_aa: CASSYVGAPTGELFF; cdr3_nt: TGTGCCAGCAGTTATGTGGGGGCCCCAACCGGGGAGCTGTTTTTT; j_call: TRBJ2-2; cdr3_length: 15; v_call: TRBV6-6; d_call: -
cdr3_aa: CASSWGTDEKLFF; cdr3_nt: TGCGCCAGCAGCTGGGGGACAGATGAAAAACTGTTTTTT; j_call: TRBJ1-4; cdr3_length: 13; v_call: TRBV5-1; d_call: TRBD1
cdr3_aa: CASSPGPDRGGYGYTF; cdr3_nt: TGTGCCAGCAGTCCCGGCCCGGACAGGGGGGGGTATGGCTACACCTTC; j_call: TRBJ1-2; cdr3_length: 16; v_call: TRBV7-2; d_call: TRBD1
cdr3_aa: CASSLLLGGGLHF; cdr3_nt: TGTGCCAGCAGTTTACTCCTCGGGGGTGGCCTCCACTTT; j_call: TRBJ1-6; cdr3_length: 13; v_call: TRBV28; d_call: -
cdr3_aa: CASSEVRSRYNEQFF; cdr3_nt: TGTGCCAGCAGTGAGGTTAGGTCTCGTTATAATGAGCAGTTCTTC; j_call: TRBJ2-1; cdr3_length: 15; v_call: TRBV25-1; d_call: -
cdr3_aa: CASSRSTGGWEQYF; cdr3_nt: TGTGCCAGCAGCAGATCGACAGGGGGTTGGGAGCAGTACTTC; j_call: TRBJ2-7; cdr3_length: 14; v_call: TRBV6-5; d_call: TRBD1
cdr3_aa: CASSNDRGFGTDTQYF; cdr3_nt: TGTGCCAGCAGCAACGACCGGGGGTTCGGCACAGATACGCAGTATTTT; j_call: TRBJ2-3; cdr3_length: 16; v_call: TRBV2; d_call: -
cdr3_aa: CASSLAGGREKLFF; cdr3_nt: TGTGCCAGCAGCTTGGCAGGGGGACGGGAAAAACTGTTTTTT; j_call: TRBJ1-4; cdr3_length: 14; v_call: TRBV5-6; d_call: TRBD1
cdr3_aa: CASSLTPQGSPLHF; cdr3_nt: TGCGCCAGCAGCTTGACACCTCAGGGCTCACCCCTCCACTTT; j_call: TRBJ1-6; cdr3_length: 14; v_call: TRBV5-1; d_call: -
cdr3_aa: CASSFGYDNQPQHF; cdr3_nt: TGTGCCAGCAGCTTTGGTTATGATAATCAGCCCCAGCATTTT; j_call: TRBJ1-5; cdr3_length: 14; v_call: TRBV6-2/TRBV6-3; d_call: -
cdr3_aa: CASSDPRGGSYEQYF; cdr3_nt: TGTGCCAGCAGTGACCCGAGGGGGGGCTCCTACGAGCAGTACTTC; j_call: TRBJ2-7; cdr3_length: 15; v_call: TRBV6-4; d_call: -
cdr3_aa: CASSRDLANTGELFF; cdr3_nt: TGTGCCAGCTCCCGGGACCTCGCGAACACCGGGGAGCTGTTTTTT; j_call: TRBJ2-2; cdr3_length: 15; v_call: TRBV6-4; d_call: -
cdr3_aa: CASSTGQNTEAFF; cdr3_nt: TGTGCCAGCAGTACAGGGCAGAACACTGAAGCTTTCTTT; j_call: TRBJ1-1; cdr3_length: 13; v_call: TRBV6-2/TRBV6-3; d_call: -